Listed below are T cell receptor beta chains from one sample, sequenced in a study of control samples from healthy donors and cancer patients. TCRdb keeps only in-frame clones here, not all; method: immunoSEQ multiplex PCR. The sample comprises about 90,000 clones, approximately 95% of which are singletons, and about 1.5% rests with the top ten. The sequenced sample consisted of blood. The receptor set was obtained from a woman aged 30 to 39 in good health. CDR3s include the opening cysteine and the closing phenylalanine or tryptophan. The D gene is left open where the match is weak. Some rows have no size entry. The others give once, few or many, or a class for an expanded clone.

D: .
size: once
V: TRBV3-1/TRBV3-2
J: TRBJ1-1
DNA: TGTGCCAGCAGCCCGAGGTTGAACACTGAAGCTTTCTTT
CDR3: CASSPRLNTEAFF

D: .
size: .
V: TRBV6-5
J: TRBJ2-7
DNA: TGTGCCAGCCTCAGAACATACGAGCAGTACTTC
CDR3: CASLRTYEQYF

D: .
size: .
V: TRBV29-1
J: TRBJ2-1
DNA: TGCAGCGTCCTCACAGGGGAGCAGTTCTTC
CDR3: CSVLTGEQFF

D: .
size: .
V: TRBV11-2
J: TRBJ2-3
DNA: TGTGCCAGCAGCTTAGTTAGCCAGACCACAGATACGCAGTATTTT
CDR3: CASSLVSQTTDTQYF

D: .
size: .
V: TRBV4-1
J: TRBJ1-1
DNA: TGCGCCAGCAGCCAAGATGGAAGTGGGAGCACTGAAGCTTTCTTT
CDR3: CASSQDGSGSTEAFF

D: TRBD1
size: few
V: TRBV15
J: TRBJ1-1
DNA: TGTGCCACCAGCAGAGATCAGGGACAGCAAGCTTTCTTT
CDR3: CATSRDQGQQAFF

D: .
size: .
V: TRBV11-2
J: TRBJ1-6
DNA: TGTGCCAGCAGCTTTCGAGGGAGCCAGAATTCACCCCTCCACTTT
CDR3: CASSFRGSQNSPLHF

D: .
size: .
V: TRBV5-1
J: TRBJ1-1
DNA: TGCGCCAGCAGGTTGGGGGTCGGTGTGGGGAACACTGAAGCTTTCTTT
CDR3: CASRLGVGVGNTEAFF

D: TRBD1
size: once
V: TRBV7-8
J: TRBJ2-1
DNA: TGTGCCAGCAGCAGGGACAGGGTATCCTACAATGAGCAGTTCTTC
CDR3: CASSRDRVSYNEQFF

D: .
size: .
V: TRBV19
J: TRBJ1-2
DNA: TGTGCCAGTAGCACGGACGGCAGATCTTATGGCTACACCTTC
CDR3: CASSTDGRSYGYTF

D: .
size: .
V: TRBV11-2
J: TRBJ2-3
DNA: TGTGCCAGCAGCTTAGGGGGTGCAGATACGCAGTATTTT
CDR3: CASSLGGADTQYF